The 21 T cell receptor beta chains in this list originate from one sample, sequenced in a study of CD8 T cells in Susac syndrome. The RNA input was about 0.45 to 1 ug, and it was reverse transcribed with random hexamers. TCRdb redid the calling of the immunoSEQ multiplex PCR reads with MiXCR, one entry per CDR3 protein. This table has about 130,000 distinct CDR3 sequences, more than 85% appearing once. Sequencing input: CD8+ T cells from PBMCs. Receptors originate from a human donor with multiple sclerosis.

This rearrangement joins TRBV9 to TRBJ2-3; 8 bases align to TRBD1. The CDR3 sequence is 15 residues long. Germline CDR1 SGDLS, CDR2 YYNGEE. Trimming at V came to 3 bases and at J to 2 bases, leaving 5 bases not matched to a gene. In DNA, the CDR3 is TGTGCCAGCAGCGCGGACAGGGAAAACACAGATACGCAGTATTTT. Its protein is CASSADRENTDTQYF. Looking up the rest from reference TRBV9 and TRBJ2-3 gives the full variable domain: DSGVTQTPKHLITATGQRVTLRCSPRSGDLSVYWYQQSLDQGLQFLIQYYNGEERAKGNILERFSAQQFPDLHSELNLSSLELGDSALYFCASSADRENTDTQYFGPGTRLTVL.

The rearrangement links TRBV15 to TRBJ1-2; 8 nucleotides align to TRBD1. Germline CDR1 reads LNHNV; CDR2 reads YYDKDF (reference sequence). V shed 6 bases, J shed 4 bases, and the junction held 4 bases outside the gene matches. The CDR3 is 13 residues long. The CDR3 protein is CATSETGGYGYTF. CDR3 DNA sequence: TGTGCCACCAGTGAAACAGGGGGCTATGGCTACACCTTC.

The V call is TRBV24-1, the J call TRBJ2-1; tentative D call: TRBD1 (6 bases). V lost 4 bases and J 9 bases, leaving 15 bases between the germline ends. Germline V lookup: CDR1 KGHDR, CDR2 SFDVKD. The CDR3 is 14 residues long. The CDR3 DNA reads as TGTGCCACCAGTGACAGTTCGACAGGAGGTGAGCAGTTCTTC. This encodes CATSDSSTGGEQFF.

The rearrangement joins TRBV9 to TRBJ1-1; D is perhaps TRBD1 (5 bases). V lost 0 bases and J 3 bases, leaving 9 bases between the germline ends. The CDR3 covers 14 residues. Germline V gene data show CDR1 as SGDLS and CDR2 as YYNGEE. The CDR3 DNA reads as TGTGCCAGCAGCGTAGCAGGGTCGGACACTGAAGCTTTCTTT. It translates to CASSVAGSDTEAFF.

This clonotype has more than one count but fewer than ten. The chain links TRBV2 to TRBJ2-3; 13 bases align to TRBD2. Per the germline V gene, CDR1 is SNHLY and CDR2 is FYNNEI. V shed 4 bases and J 4 bases; nucleotides not matched to a gene: 2. The CDR3 runs 15 residues. The CDR3 DNA reads TGTGCCAGCAGTGGAGGACTAGCGGGGGCAGATACGCAGTATTTT. It translates to CASSGGLAGADTQYF.

The CDR3 reads CASSLALRPGLAKNIQYF. DNA for the CDR3: TGTGCCAGCAGTTTAGCGCTCAGGCCGGGTTTAGCCAAAAACATTCAGTACTTC. The chain is built from TRBV12-3 or TRBV12-4 and TRBJ2-4; no clear D gene. V shed 0 bases and J shed 0 bases, with 15 bases lying between them. The CDR3 has 18 residues.

The chain combines TRBV9 with TRBJ2-4, with D perhaps being TRBD1 or TRBD2 (6 bases each). The germline V and J ends were trimmed by 4 bases and 7 bases, with 15 bases remaining between them. CDR3 length: 14 amino acids. CDR1 SGDLS and CDR2 YYNGEE come from the germline V gene. The CDR3 region has the DNA TGTGCCAGCAGCTCAGAGGGGGGCCCGAACATTCAGTACTTC. It is translated as CASSSEGGPNIQYF.

This clonotype has just one count. The gene calls are TRBV5-4 and TRBJ2-2; D remains ambiguous. Per the germline V gene, CDR1 is SGHNT and CDR2 is YYREEE (reference sequence). V was pared by 4 bases and J by 6 bases, with 10 bases between. This CDR3 contains 13 residues. Here the CDR3 reads CASSPGDPGELFF. The CDR3 DNA sequence: TGTGCCAGCAGCCCAGGAGACCCCGGGGAGCTGTTTTTT.

The chain is built from TRBV27 and TRBJ1-5, with D unresolved. CDR3 length equals 13 residues. Germline V gene data show CDR1 as MNHEY and CDR2 as SMNVEV (reference sequence). The germline V and J ends were trimmed by 0 bases and 7 bases, with 7 bases remaining between them. CDR3 nucleotides: TGTGCCAGCAGTTTATCGAGTGCCCAGCCCCAGCATTTT. It specifies CASSLSSAQPQHF.

The chain carries TRBV5-6 and TRBJ2-1, with unresolved D. The CDR3 loop spans 12 amino acids. CDR1 is SGHDT and CDR2 is YYEEEE in the germline V gene. V was cut by 0 bases and J by 9 bases, with 7 bases left in between. Here the CDR3 DNA reads TGTGCCAGCAGCTTGGGTTGGTCTGAGCAGTTCTTC. As protein: CASSLGWSEQFF.

This clonotype was found a few times. The chain recombines TRBV28 with TRBJ2-1, with 11 bases identical to TRBD1. The CDR3 totals 15 residues. After removal of 0 bases from V and 7 bases from J, the junction contained 2 bases not matched to a gene. Germline V gene data show CDR1 as MDHEN and CDR2 as SYDVKM. The CDR3 nucleotides are TGTGCCAGCAGTTTATGGGACAGGGGGCCGAATGAGCAGTTCTTC. It translates to CASSLWDRGPNEQFF.

About this clonotype: Compared with germline, one end of the junction differs, possibly owing to a read error. The CDR3 is CASRQGTSSENTIYF. The CDR3 DNA reads as TGTGCCAGCAGACAGGGTACGAGCTCTGAAAACACCATATATTTT. The gene calls are TRBV27 and TRBJ1-3; perhaps TRBD1 as D (6 bases). Germline loops: CDR1 MNHEY, CDR2 SMNVEV (reference sequence). The CDR3 consists of 15 residues.

V gene TRBV28 combines with J gene TRBJ1-6; D remains ambiguous. CDR3 size: 14 residues. Trimming took off 5 bases at V and 6 bases at J, with 11 bases between the two ends. Germline lookup yields CDR1 MDHEN and CDR2 SYDVKM. The CDR3 here is CASSQRRSNSPLHF. The CDR3 nucleotides read TGTGCCAGCAGTCAGCGACGGTCTAATTCACCCCTCCACTTT.

Notes on this clonotype: A read error may account for a junction end that differs from germline. The chain combines TRBV5-6 with TRBJ1-1; D unresolved. This CDR3 spans 13 amino acids. Germline CDR1 SGHDT, CDR2 YYEEEE. The CDR3 nucleotides are TGTGCCAGCAGCGTTGATGAGAACACTGAAGTTTTCTTT. This codes for CASSVDENTEVFF. Variable domain in full (rest from reference TRBV5-6 and TRBJ1-1): DAGVTQSPTHLIKTRGQQVTLRCSPKSGHDTVSWYQQALGQGPQFIFQYYEEEERQRGNFPDRFSGHQFPNYSSELNVNALLLGDSALYLCASSVDENTEVFFGQGTRLTVV.

The rearrangement uses TRBV9 and TRBJ2-2; 9 nucleotides align to TRBD1. V was clipped by 4 bases and J by 6 bases; unmatched bases: 7. The germline CDR1 and CDR2 sequences are SGDLS and YYNGEE. The CDR3 has 15 residues. CDR3 sequence: CASSSPGQGSGELFF. CDR3 nucleotides: TGTGCCAGCAGCTCACCGGGACAGGGTTCCGGGGAGCTGTTTTTT. Filled out from reference TRBV9 and TRBJ2-2, the complete variable domain reads DSGVTQTPKHLITATGQRVTLRCSPRSGDLSVYWYQQSLDQGLQFLIQYYNGEERAKGNILERFSAQQFPDLHSELNLSSLELGDSALYFCASSSPGQGSGELFFGEGSRLTVL.

Only one count was recorded for this clonotype. The chain links TRBV9 to TRBJ2-1, with 12 bases that match TRBD2. The CDR3 is 15 residues long. Germline V gene sequence: CDR1 SGDLS, CDR2 YYNGEE. The V segment lost 3 bases and the J segment 7 bases; nucleotides outside the gene matches: 5. The CDR3 nucleotides are TGTGCCAGCAGCGCTAGCGGGAGGGCAGGGAATGAGCAGTTCTTC. Encoded protein: CASSASGRAGNEQFF.

The V call is TRBV21-1, the J call TRBJ1-5. TRBV21-1 is listed as a pseudogene. The CDR3 runs to 14 residues. CDR3 sequence reads: CASSKAGGNQPQHF. The CDR3 DNA reads TGTGCCAGCAGCAAAGCGGGGGGCAATCAGCCCCAGCATTTT.

This clonotype was observed a few times. The rearrangement uses TRBV15 and TRBJ1-1; possibly TRBD1 for D (6 bases). Germline V CDR1 and CDR2: LNHNV, YYDKDF (reference sequence). The CDR3 is made up of 15 amino acids. V lost 3 bases and J 5 bases, leaving 16 bases between the germline ends. The CDR3 DNA sequence: TGTGCCACCAGCAGGGCCCGGGGGGCCGGGACTGAAGCTTTCTTT. It encodes CATSRARGAGTEAFF.

In its sample, this clonotype was seen once. The chain links TRBV5-1 to TRBJ2-1, with 15 bases identical to TRBD2. Germline CDR1 reads SGHRS; CDR2 reads YFSETQ. V lost 0 bases to trimming and J lost 3 bases; unmatched junction nucleotides: 7. The CDR3 loop spans 19 amino acids. The CDR3 is CASSLGRTSGRAVYNEQFF. As DNA, the CDR3 is TGCGCCAGCAGCTTGGGCCGGACTAGCGGGAGGGCCGTCTACAATGAGCAGTTCTTC.

A single count supports this clonotype. The rearrangement joins TRBV29-1 to TRBJ2-2; D tentatively fits TRBD1 or TRBD2 (5 bases each). The CDR3 length is 15 residues. Trimming stripped 7 bases from V and 6 bases from J, with 21 bases between. Germline CDR1 reads SQVTM; CDR2 reads ANQGSEA. The CDR3 loop reads CSAESRRGRAGELFF. Here the CDR3 DNA reads TGCAGCGCCGAAAGCCGTCGGGGCAGAGCCGGGGAGCTGTTTTTT.

The chain couples TRBV6-1 to TRBJ1-5, with 8 bases aligning to TRBD1. J lost 6 bases, V lost 3 bases, and 10 bases had no gene match. Per germline, CDR1 MNHNS and CDR2 SASEGT. The CDR3 extends over 16 amino acids. CDR3 in amino acids: CASSEFPGQEFQPQHF. CDR3 coding DNA: TGTGCCAGCAGTGAGTTCCCGGGACAGGAATTTCAGCCCCAGCATTTT.